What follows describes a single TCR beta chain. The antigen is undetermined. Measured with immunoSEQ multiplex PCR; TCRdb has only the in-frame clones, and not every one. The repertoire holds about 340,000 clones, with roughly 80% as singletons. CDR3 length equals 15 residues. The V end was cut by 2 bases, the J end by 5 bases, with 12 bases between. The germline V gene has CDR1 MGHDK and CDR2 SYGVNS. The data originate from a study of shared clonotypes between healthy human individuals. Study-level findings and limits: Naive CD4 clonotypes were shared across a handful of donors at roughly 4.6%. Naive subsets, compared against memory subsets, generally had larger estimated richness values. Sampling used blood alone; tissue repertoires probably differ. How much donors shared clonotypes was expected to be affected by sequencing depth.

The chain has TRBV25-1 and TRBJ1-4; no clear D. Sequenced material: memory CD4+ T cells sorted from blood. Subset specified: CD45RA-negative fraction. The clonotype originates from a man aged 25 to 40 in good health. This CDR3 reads CASSEPTTGNEKLFF. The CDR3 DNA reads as TGTGCCAGCAGTGAACCGACGACGGGGAATGAAAAACTGTTTTTT.